These 19 T cell receptor beta chains were sequenced from one sample in a study of shared clonotypes between healthy human individuals. Method: immunoSEQ multiplex PCR; TCRdb's copy keeps in-frame clones and lacks some. This table has around 2.1 million clones, roughly 95% appearing once. Source material: naive CD4+ T cells sorted from blood. The subset was: CD45RA+ positively selected. The receptors stem from a man between 18 and 35 years old in good health.

The gene calls are TRBV7-8 and TRBJ1-1; D perhaps matches TRBD1 (6 bases). The CDR3 has 16 amino acids. The ends were cut back, 4 bases at V and 0 bases at J, with 15 bases in the middle. From germline, CDR1 is SGHVS and CDR2 FQNEAQ. The CDR3 DNA follows: TGTGCCAGCAGCTCTCCCGGAGGGGGGATGAACACTGAAGCTTTCTTT. Translating gives CASSSPGGGMNTEAFF.

Of note for this clone: This same CDR3 is encoded by further DNA sequences in the sample. The V gene is TRBV6-5, the J gene TRBJ2-7; 13 bases line up with TRBD2. The length of the CDR3 is 13 residues. Germline V gives CDR1 MNHEY, CDR2 SVGAGI. Germline trimming cut 5 bases from V and 5 bases from J; bases unmatched to any gene: 0. CDR3 DNA sequence: TGTGCCAGCAGTGGACTAGCGGGGGACGAGCAGTACTTC. Amino acids: CASSGLAGDEQYF.

This clone was picked up one time. One base away lies a much larger clone, so this may be a sequencing read error. The chain combines TRBV5-6 with TRBJ2-7; no clear D. This CDR3 is built from 11 residues. Germline CDR1 reads SGHDT; CDR2 reads YYEEEE. The V gene lost 4 bases and the J gene lost 0 bases, with 2 bases spanning the gap. The CDR3 DNA reads TGTGCCAGCAGCCCCTCCTACGAGCAGTACTTC. This codes for CASSPSYEQYF.

The chain uses TRBV28 and TRBJ2-7, with 9 bases aligning to TRBD1. Germline V gives CDR1 MDHEN, CDR2 SYDVKM. The CDR3 covers 15 residues. Trimming cost V 4 bases and J 4 bases; bases outside gene matches: 8. The CDR3 region is CASSSAQGARYEQYF. CDR3 coding DNA: TGTGCCAGCAGTTCCGCACAGGGGGCGCGATACGAGCAGTACTTC.

The chain combines TRBV5-6 with TRBJ2-7; no clear D. The CDR3 spans 13 residues. Germline values: CDR1 SGHDT, CDR2 YYEEEE. Trimming removed 0 bases at V and 8 bases at J, with 12 bases between. CDR3 DNA sequence: TGTGCCAGCAGCTTGGCCCTTAGTGAAAAGCAGTACTTC. The encoded protein is CASSLALSEKQYF.

V usage is TRBV10-3 and J usage is TRBJ2-7; 10 nucleotides line up with TRBD1. J lost 0 bases, V lost 0 bases, and 5 bases had no gene match. This CDR3 is 17 amino acids long. Germline values: CDR1 ENHRY, CDR2 SYGVKD. The CDR3 is CAISESRTGGSSYEQYF. The CDR3 DNA follows: TGTGCCATCAGTGAGTCGAGGACAGGGGGTTCCTCCTACGAGCAGTACTTC.

The rearrangement links TRBV7-9 to TRBJ2-2; 8 bases align to TRBD1. Losses at the gene ends were 6 bases for V and 0 bases for J; bases not matched to a gene: 3. Germline loops: CDR1 SEHNR, CDR2 FQNEAQ (reference sequence). The CDR3 is made up of 15 amino acids. The DNA for the CDR3 is TGTGCCAGCAGTTCAGGGGGCCCGAACACCGGGGAGCTGTTTTTT. Protein: CASSSGGPNTGELFF.

This chain connects TRBV2 to TRBJ2-7; 9 bases match TRBD2. Germline CDR1 is SNHLY and CDR2 is FYNNEI. V shed 6 bases and J 6 bases; nucleotides not matched to a gene: 3. The CDR3 sequence is 12 residues long. CDR3 in DNA: TGTGCCAGCAGGGTAGCGGGAGCCGAGCAGTACTTC. As protein: CASRVAGAEQYF.

V is TRBV29-1 and J is TRBJ2-1; 8 positions match TRBD1. Per germline, CDR1 SQVTM and CDR2 ANQGSEA. The CDR3 is 11 amino acids. As DNA, the CDR3 is TGCATCGGACAGGGTTACAATGAGCAGTTCTTC. It codes for CIGQGYNEQFF.

The chain joins TRBV5-1 to TRBJ2-5; weak D call: TRBD2 (6 bases). CDR3 length equals 13 residues. CDR1 is SGHRS and CDR2 is YFSETQ in the germline V gene. V lost 7 bases, J lost 7 bases, and 17 bases lay in between. As DNA, the CDR3 is TGCGCCAGCTCTGGACTTAGCGGTGGGACCCAGTACTTC. Protein: CASSGLSGGTQYF.

V gene TRBV7-9 combines with J gene TRBJ1-4, with D tentatively TRBD1 (6 bases). CDR3 length equals 18 residues. The V gene lost 0 bases and the J gene lost 2 bases, with 16 bases spanning the gap. The germline CDR1 and CDR2 sequences are SEHNR and FQNEAQ (reference sequence). The CDR3 sequence is CASSLASRGFLTNEKLFF. The CDR3 nucleotides are TGTGCCAGCAGCTTAGCATCAAGGGGGTTCTTGACTAATGAAAAACTGTTTTTT.

The chain is built from TRBV7-9 and TRBJ2-1; unclear D gene. CDR1 is SEHNR, CDR2 FQNEAQ, per germline (reference sequence). Trimming took off 5 bases at V and 10 bases at J, with 18 bases between the two ends. CDR3 length: 14 residues. This CDR3 reads CASSLADGIREQFF. The CDR3 bases are TGTGCCAGCAGCCTGGCGGACGGTATAAGGGAGCAGTTCTTC.

The gene calls are TRBV6-5 and TRBJ2-7; the D is unclear. The CDR3 contains 13 residues. The V end lost 0 bases, the J end lost 6 bases, and 9 bases lay between the germline ends. From germline, CDR1 is MNHEY and CDR2 SVGAGI. The CDR3 spells CASSYSFGREQYF. CDR3 nucleotide sequence: TGTGCCAGCAGTTACTCTTTTGGGCGCGAGCAGTACTTC.

This clone showed up just once. The rearrangement uses TRBV25-1 and TRBJ2-2, with D hard to call. The V end lost 5 bases, the J end lost 4 bases, and 11 bases lay between the germline ends. The CDR3 spans 14 residues. Germline CDR1 reads MGHDK; CDR2 reads SYGVNS. CDR3 bases: TGTGCCAGCAGTTCCCGGGTCCGCACCGGGGAGCTGTTTTTT. Translating gives CASSSRVRTGELFF.

As concerns this clone: This sample also contains other DNA sequences that code for the same CDR3. The chain links TRBV10-3 to TRBJ2-5, with D perhaps TRBD2 (5 bases). V was clipped by 0 bases and J by 4 bases, with 9 bases between them. The germline gives CDR1 ENHRY, CDR2 SYGVKD. CDR3 length equals 14 residues. CDR3 loop: CAISESTAGETQYF. As DNA, the CDR3 is TGTGCCATCAGTGAGTCGACGGCGGGAGAGACCCAGTACTTC.

The chain recombines TRBV6-5 with TRBJ1-3; a possible D gene is TRBD1 (5 bases). V dropped 11 bases and J dropped 2 bases, with 10 bases sitting between them. Germline V gene lookup returns CDR1 MNHEY and CDR2 SVGAGI. This CDR3 has 12 amino acids. The CDR3 here is CAAGGPGNTIYF. CDR3 sequence (DNA): TGTGCCGCGGGGGGACCTGGAAACACCATATATTTT.

The DNA for the CDR3 is TGTGCCTGGAGTGTAGAGTGGGGCTACACCTTC. This encodes CAWSVEWGYTF. The V gene is TRBV30, the J gene TRBJ1-2, with D uncertain. Trimming removed 0 bases at V and 8 bases at J, with 7 bases between. There are 11 residues in the CDR3. The V gene's germline CDR1 is GTSNPN and CDR2 SVGIG (reference sequence).

The rearrangement joins TRBV2 to TRBJ1-5; weak D call: TRBD1 (5 bases). The V gene lost 7 bases and the J gene lost 7 bases, with 14 bases spanning the gap. The CDR3 sequence is 13 residues long. Per the germline V gene, CDR1 is SNHLY and CDR2 is FYNNEI. The CDR3 sequence is CASKSREGQPQHF. In nucleotides, the CDR3 is TGTGCCAGCAAAAGCAGGGAGGGACAGCCCCAGCATTTT.

This sequence joins TRBV18 and TRBJ1-5, with 7 positions matching TRBD1. The CDR3 is 13 residues long. Losses at the gene ends were 5 bases for V and 5 bases for J; bases not matched to a gene: 3. Germline values: CDR1 KGHSH, CDR2 LQKENI. In DNA form, the CDR3 reads TGTGCCAGCTCAGAGACAGGGTATCAGCCCCAGCATTTT. It is translated as CASSETGYQPQHF.